These 26 T cell receptor beta chains were sequenced from one sample in a study of OX40 agonist ivuxolimab in advanced cancers. Method: immunoSEQ multiplex PCR; TCRdb's copy keeps in-frame clones and lacks some. The sample includes 80,000 or so clones, over 85% of them seen just once. Sequenced here: CD4+ or CD8+ T cells sorted from blood, sampled in a trial of the OX40 agonist ivuxolimab. The receptor source for this set is an adult with an advanced solid tumor such as melanoma, head and neck, liver or kidney cancer.

The chain combines TRBV19 with TRBJ1-5; the D gene is possibly TRBD1 (5 bases). Germline CDR1 LNHDA, CDR2 SQIVND (reference sequence). V shed 8 bases and J shed 7 bases, with 15 bases lying between them. The CDR3 totals 13 residues. The chain's CDR3 is CASEAGLGQPQHF. Written as DNA, the CDR3 is TGTGCCAGTGAGGCAGGGCTAGGCCAGCCCCAGCATTTT.

The genes are TRBV28 and TRBJ2-6; no clear D. The CDR3 is 15 amino acids. The V end was cut by 5 bases, the J end by 0 bases, with 8 bases between. CDR1 is MDHEN and CDR2 is SYDVKM in the germline V gene. CDR3 residues: CASSRHSSGANVLTF. Written as DNA, the CDR3 is TGTGCCAGCAGTCGGCACAGCTCTGGGGCCAACGTCCTGACTTTC.

The chain carries TRBV7-9 and TRBJ1-1; D is unresolved. The V end was cut by 6 bases, the J end by 3 bases, with 11 bases between. The V gene's germline CDR1 is SEHNR and CDR2 FQNEAQ (reference sequence). The CDR3 runs 13 residues. For the CDR3, the DNA is TGTGCCAGCAGTTTGTCAGAAGACACTGAAGCTTTCTTT. Amino acids: CASSLSEDTEAFF.

On this clone: The junction does not match germline at one end; this may be a read error. V is TRBV6-1 and J is TRBJ1-1; 11 nucleotides align to TRBD1. CDR1 and CDR2 (germline): MNHNS, SASEGT. The CDR3 is 14 residues long. CDR3 in DNA: TGTGCCAGCAGTGACGGACAGGGGGCGCTCCGGGTTTCCTTT. Translation gives CASSDGQGALRVSF.

The V and J genes are TRBV21-1 and TRBJ2-7; the table's D call, TRBD1, has no DNA check behind it. TRBV21-1 is a known pseudogene. CDR3 length equals 16 residues. As DNA, the CDR3 is TGTGCCAGCCGATTACCGGGACAGGTCCAATCCTACGAGCAGTACTTC. Its translation is CASRLPGQVQSYEQYF.

The rearrangement joins TRBV5-4 to TRBJ2-7; TRBD1 agrees at 9 bases. The CDR3 extends over 12 amino acids. CDR1 and CDR2 (germline): SGHNT, YYREEE (reference sequence). Trimming at V came to 4 bases and at J to 13 bases, leaving 9 bases not matched to a gene. In nucleotides, the CDR3 is TGTGCCAGCAGCGCCGGGACAGGGAGAGCTTACTTC. Its protein is CASSAGTGRAYF.

The gene calls are TRBV5-1 and TRBJ2-7; either TRBD1 or TRBD2 may fit D (5 bases each). Deletions cut 4 bases from V and 4 bases from J, with 15 bases between. The CDR3 loop spans 14 amino acids. CDR1 SGHRS and CDR2 YFSETQ come from the germline V gene. DNA of the CDR3: TGCGCCAGCAGCCCCGGGGCAGGCGGTTACGAGCAGTACTTC. The encoded protein is CASSPGAGGYEQYF. Full variable domain (outside the CDR3, taken from reference TRBV5-1 and TRBJ2-7): KAGVTQTPRYLIKTRGQQVTLSCSPISGHRSVSWYQQTPGQGLQFLFEYFSETQRNKGNFPGRFSGRQFSNSRSEMNVSTLELGDSALYLCASSPGAGGYEQYFGPGTRLTVT.

The chain couples TRBV4-1 to TRBJ2-7; 8 positions match TRBD1. CDR1 is MGHRA and CDR2 is YSYEKL in the germline V gene. The CDR3 spans 17 residues. J was trimmed by 3 bases and V by 2 bases; bases with no gene match: 12. The CDR3: CASSQIGTGRGRYEQYF. DNA of the CDR3: TGCGCCAGCAGCCAAATAGGGACTGGCAGGGGGCGCTACGAGCAGTACTTC.

The rearrangement uses TRBV5-1 and TRBJ2-7; D possibly matches TRBD1 or TRBD2 (5 bases each). The CDR3 sequence is 14 residues long. Trimming pared 4 bases from V and 3 bases from J, leaving 14 bases between. Germline V gives CDR1 SGHRS, CDR2 YFSETQ. The CDR3 DNA follows: TGCGCCAGCAGCCTCGGGACGAACTTCTACGAGCAGTACTTC. The encoded protein is CASSLGTNFYEQYF. The full variable domain, rest sourced from reference TRBV5-1 and TRBJ2-7, is KAGVTQTPRYLIKTRGQQVTLSCSPISGHRSVSWYQQTPGQGLQFLFEYFSETQRNKGNFPGRFSGRQFSNSRSEMNVSTLELGDSALYLCASSLGTNFYEQYFGPGTRLTVT.

V usage is TRBV5-1 and J usage is TRBJ1-3, with 7 bases identical to TRBD1. V gave up 3 bases and J gave up 0 bases; unmatched junction bases: 3. The CDR3 covers 15 residues. Per germline, CDR1 SGHRS and CDR2 YFSETQ. This chain's CDR3 is CASSWDSLSGNTIYF. For the CDR3, the DNA is TGCGCCAGCAGCTGGGACAGCCTCTCTGGAAACACCATATATTTT. The variable domain in full, completed from reference TRBV5-1 and TRBJ1-3, reads KAGVTQTPRYLIKTRGQQVTLSCSPISGHRSVSWYQQTPGQGLQFLFEYFSETQRNKGNFPGRFSGRQFSNSRSEMNVSTLELGDSALYLCASSWDSLSGNTIYFGEGSWLTVV.

J is TRBJ2-5 and V is TRBV6-5; tentatively, D is TRBD1 (5 bases). This CDR3 has 14 residues. CDR1 is MNHEY and CDR2 is SVGAGI in the germline V gene. The CDR3 region is CASGNRGFRETQYF. The CDR3 DNA sequence: TGTGCTTCTGGTAATAGGGGCTTTAGGGAGACCCAGTACTTC.

The chain recombines TRBV5-4 with TRBJ2-5, with TRBD2 matching 8 bases. Germline-derived CDR1 and CDR2 are SGHNT and YYREEE (reference sequence). V lost 4 bases to trimming and J lost 0 bases; unmatched junction nucleotides: 5. The CDR3 is 15 residues long. CDR3 DNA: TGTGCCAGCAGCCAAGCGGGAGAGTACCAAGAGACCCAGTACTTC. Encoded protein: CASSQAGEYQETQYF.

This clone was detected a few times. The chain is built from TRBV2 and TRBJ2-1; TRBD1 is a possible D gene (5 bases). Germline CDR1 reads SNHLY; CDR2 reads FYNNEI. Trimming took 5 bases from V and 2 from J, leaving 10 bases between them. This CDR3 contains 14 residues. The CDR3 spells CASSPRATYNEQFF. The CDR3 DNA is TGTGCCAGCAGTCCCAGGGCAACCTACAATGAGCAGTTCTTC.

Notes on this clone: Other DNA sequences within the sample encode an identical CDR3. The rearrangement links TRBV27 to TRBJ2-7, with TRBD1 matching 9 bases. The CDR3 is 15 residues long. The J segment lost 3 bases and the V segment lost 0 bases, leaving 3 bases of the junction unmatched. Germline loops: CDR1 MNHEY, CDR2 SMNVEV (reference sequence). The CDR3 DNA follows: TGTGCCAGCAGTTTATCCGGACAGGGGTACTACGAGCAGTACTTC. This gives the protein CASSLSGQGYYEQYF.

The chain has TRBV7-2 and TRBJ1-2; D is uncertain. This CDR3 has 16 amino acids. V was clipped by 5 bases and J by 4 bases, with 20 bases between them. The germline CDR1 and CDR2 sequences are SGHTA and FQGNSA. The CDR3 DNA sequence: TGTGCCAGCAGCCCCACGAGGACGGTGTATAGCTATGGCTACACCTTC. Its translation: CASSPTRTVYSYGYTF. Full variable domain (remainder filled in from reference TRBV7-2 and TRBJ1-2): GAGVSQSPSNKVTEKGKDVELRCDPISGHTALYWYRQSLGQGLEFLIYFQGNSAPDKSGLPSDRFSAERTGGSVSTLTIQRTQQEDSAVYLCASSPTRTVYSYGYTFGSGTRLTVV.

The V call is TRBV18, the J call TRBJ2-3; D might be TRBD1 (5 bases). From germline, CDR1 is KGHSH and CDR2 LQKENI. Trimming left V 3 bases short and J 5 bases short, with 12 bases between. The CDR3 runs 14 residues. The CDR3 DNA follows: TGTGCCAGCTCACCTCAAGGGGTCGAAGATACGCAGTATTTT. Protein product: CASSPQGVEDTQYF.

This clone was picked up one time. The chain employs TRBV28 and TRBJ2-5; 7 bases are a match to TRBD1. The V gene's germline CDR1 is MDHEN and CDR2 SYDVKM. The CDR3 sequence is 16 residues long. J gave up 0 bases and V 5 bases, and 9 bases lay outside the gene matches. The CDR3 here is CASSPPPTGHQETQYF. CDR3 nucleotide sequence: TGTGCCAGCAGTCCGCCCCCGACAGGGCACCAAGAGACCCAGTACTTC.

The sample holds one count of this clone. The CDR3 is CASSLGWDRADYEQYF. For the CDR3, the DNA is TGTGCCAGCAGCTTGGGGTGGGATAGAGCCGACTACGAGCAGTACTTC. The V gene is TRBV5-5, the J gene TRBJ2-7; D remains unclear. This CDR3 has 16 residues. V lost 0 bases and J lost 3, with 16 bases in between. Germline V gives CDR1 SGHKS, CDR2 YYEKEE (reference sequence). The full variable domain, completed using reference TRBV5-5 and TRBJ2-7, is DAGVTQSPTHLIKTRGQQVTLRCSPISGHKSVSWYQQVLGQGPQFIFQYYEKEERGRGNFPDRFSARQFPNYSSELNVNALLLGDSALYLCASSLGWDRADYEQYFGPGTRLTVT.

The DNA of the CDR3 is TGTGCCAGCAGTTTATGGGGCAGGACAAACACTGAAGCTTTCTTT. Protein: CASSLWGRTNTEAFF. The chain links TRBV28 to TRBJ1-1, with a weak D call TRBD1 (5 bases). This CDR3 comprises 15 residues. Trimming removed 0 bases from V and 2 bases from J, with 10 bases in between. Germline CDR1 reads MDHEN; CDR2 reads SYDVKM.

V is TRBV7-8 and J is TRBJ2-7; D is possibly TRBD2 (6 bases). This CDR3 has 17 residues. Between the trimmed V and J ends, which lost 1 base and 1 base, there was a span of 17 bases. CDR1 is SGHVS and CDR2 is FQNEAQ in the germline V gene. The DNA for the CDR3 is TGTGCCAGCAGCTTAGTGGGGGTTAGCGGACCGTCCTACGAGCAGTACTTC. Amino acid sequence: CASSLVGVSGPSYEQYF.

The J gene is TRBJ2-3, the V gene TRBV4-3, with 10 bases identical to TRBD2. This CDR3 is built from 16 residues. Per germline, CDR1 LGHNA and CDR2 YSLEER. Trimming took 1 base from V and 4 from J; bases not matched to a gene: 5. The CDR3 spells CASSQAGTSVADTQYF. The CDR3 coding sequence is TGCGCCAGCAGCCAAGCCGGGACTAGCGTTGCAGATACGCAGTATTTT.

The chain uses TRBV19 and TRBJ2-4, with 10 bases fitting TRBD1. The V and J ends lost 3 bases and 0 bases, in that order; junction bases with no gene match: 14. Germline values: CDR1 LNHDA, CDR2 SQIVND (reference sequence). The CDR3 has 20 residues. CDR3 sequence (DNA): TGTGCCAGTAGTATCTGGGACAGGGGCAGTAATAGGGGAGCCAAAAACATTCAGTACTTC. It encodes CASSIWDRGSNRGAKNIQYF.

A note on this clone: Other DNA sequences in this specimen translate into the identical CDR3. The chain employs TRBV5-1 and TRBJ2-7; D is unresolved. The CDR3 runs 12 residues. Germline V lookup: CDR1 SGHRS, CDR2 YFSETQ. V was clipped by 0 bases and J by 4 bases, with 5 bases between them. In DNA form, the CDR3 reads TGCGCCAGCAGCTTGGGTGCGTACGAGCAGTACTTC. Protein: CASSLGAYEQYF.

The V and J genes are TRBV11-2 and TRBJ2-7, with unresolved D. This CDR3 spans 14 amino acids. Trimming took 0 bases from V and 0 from J, leaving 6 bases between them. Germline V CDR1 and CDR2: SGHAT, FQNNGV. This chain's CDR3 is CASSLDPSSYEQYF. For the CDR3, the DNA is TGTGCCAGCAGCTTAGATCCGAGCTCCTACGAGCAGTACTTC.

The chain combines TRBV4-3 with TRBJ1-1; 8 bases match TRBD1. CDR1 and CDR2 from the germline V gene are LGHNA and YSLEER. The V and J ends lost 2 bases and 4 bases, in that order; junction bases with no gene match: 3. This CDR3 has 14 amino acids. CDR3 in amino acids: CASSQTGGVTEAFF. Here the CDR3 DNA reads TGCGCCAGCAGCCAAACAGGGGGGGTCACTGAAGCTTTCTTT.

The V call is TRBV18, the J call TRBJ2-7; 14 bases line up with TRBD2. Per the germline V gene, CDR1 is KGHSH and CDR2 is LQKENI. With V trimmed by 3 bases and J by 6 bases, 7 bases remained unmatched. The CDR3 covers 16 residues. The CDR3 DNA follows: TGTGCCAGCTCACCTCTCGCGGGACTAGCGGGAGCCGAGCAGTACTTC. Its protein is CASSPLAGLAGAEQYF. The whole variable domain, remainder taken from reference TRBV18 and TRBJ2-7, is NAGVMQNPRHLVRRRGQEARLRCSPMKGHSHVYWYRQLPEEGLKFMVYLQKENIIDESGMPKERFSAEFPKEGPSILRIQQVVRGDSAAYFCASSPLAGLAGAEQYFGPGTRLTVT.